Included here is one T cell receptor beta chain sequence, with context. Its specificity is unknown. J gave up 4 bases and V 5 bases, and 7 bases lay outside the gene matches. The CDR3 totals 15 residues. Germline V gives CDR1 SGHTA, CDR2 FQGNSA. Treatment of the sample: about 20 received Ad26.COV2.S at low or high dose, single or two shots; roughly five received placebo; per-sample allocation not given. It was on day 63 after the first vaccine or placebo injection that samples were taken. These data belong to a study of Ad26.COV2.S vaccination and SARS-CoV-2 variants. In the study overall: Donor joined the COV1001 Ad26.COV2.S trial arm. Recipients of Ad26.COV2.S got it intramuscularly, once or twice 56 days apart.

Study outcomes and limitations: People given the vaccine had a wider spike-specific TCR breadth than placebo recipients did.

Sequencing was performed with immunoSEQ multiplex PCR; in TCRdb, only in-frame clones are kept and a portion is missing. The table records 500,000 or so clones, 89% of them present only once. This sample comprised peripheral blood, obtained in a trial of Ad26.COV2.S vaccine versus placebo. The clonotype was recovered from a person between 18 and 60 years old who received the Ad26.COV2.S COVID-19 vaccine or a placebo. V usage is TRBV7-2 and J usage is TRBJ1-4; 7 nucleotides match TRBD1. CDR3: CASSARQGNNEKLFF. The CDR3 nucleotides read TGTGCCAGCAGCGCGCGACAGGGAAATAATGAAAAACTGTTTTTT.